This T cell receptor (beta chain) was documented in a study of cytomegalovirus exposure and HLA in healthy donors (dated by TCRdb to about 2017). In terms of the full investigation: According to a later analysis, one platform produced both the 110 or so validation repertoires and the 670 or so repertoires of the first cohort. Besides the first cohort of under 700 subjects, a separate validation cohort made up of 120 different subjects was used. The study combined high-throughput TCR immunosequencing, statistical association of individual TCRs with disease status, and machine learning to predict cytomegalovirus infection status. The study was designed to test whether signatures of past pathogen exposure could be identified by cataloging public T cell receptors. General study outcomes and caveats: A later analysis had no HLA typing for the validation cohort, so co-occurrence there was scored across all 120 or so repertoires. The classifier was reported to diagnose cytomegalovirus status with high specificity and sensitivity in both the original and validation cohorts. Of the cluster scores, roughly 95% were above 0 in a later analysis, which found that TCRs clustered in the first cohort also tended to co-occur in the roughly 130 validation repertoires. It was suggested by the authors that the approach could potentially be generalized to other disease states and immunological phenotypes. In vitro tests confirmed that a few of the cytomegalovirus-associated TCR beta chains recognize cytomegalovirus antigens. In the study, approximately 160 TCR beta chains were listed as associated with cytomegalovirus. Most TCR sequences were seen in very few donors, while some public TCRs were found in many individuals.

Details on this clone: Its recognized antigen is unknown. Base quality data are lacking; no much larger clone is found one base away.

The germline V gene supplies CDR1 SNHLY and CDR2 FYNNEI. Relative to germline, V is 8 bases shorter and J is 0 bases shorter, with 11 bases between their ends. From cysteine to phenylalanine, the CDR3 is 14 amino acids long. This entry keeps only the CDR3 DNA: 42 bases, framed from base 1. Separate from the roughly 700-subject first cohort, the validation cohort of roughly 110 subjects was the group to which the donors belonged. Library construction relied on the immunoSEQ multiplex PCR assay. Processing in the source paper ran as follows. To diagnose cytomegalovirus status from the catalog of TCR beta chain sequences, a statistical classification framework was built. The table was pulled from immuneACCESS by TCRdb, which kept in-frame rearrangements only. Such tables lose some clones; where checked, under half of the loss comes from unresolved V genes, and the rest has no known cause. From that table come the V and J calls and clone size; the DNA was used to work out D and trimming. In this sample the table shows about 160,000 clones, under 90% of which occur a single time. The top ten clonotypes cover 10% of the sample.

This clonotype was obtained from a woman aged 18-29 years in good health and CMV-seropositive. Sequencing used PBMCs. This chain joins TRBV2 to TRBJ1-5; no D gene can be assigned with confidence. The CDR3 region: CASARADSNQPQHF. The nucleotide sequence is given as TGTGCCAGCGCGCGGGCGGATAGCAATCAGCCCCAGCATTTT.